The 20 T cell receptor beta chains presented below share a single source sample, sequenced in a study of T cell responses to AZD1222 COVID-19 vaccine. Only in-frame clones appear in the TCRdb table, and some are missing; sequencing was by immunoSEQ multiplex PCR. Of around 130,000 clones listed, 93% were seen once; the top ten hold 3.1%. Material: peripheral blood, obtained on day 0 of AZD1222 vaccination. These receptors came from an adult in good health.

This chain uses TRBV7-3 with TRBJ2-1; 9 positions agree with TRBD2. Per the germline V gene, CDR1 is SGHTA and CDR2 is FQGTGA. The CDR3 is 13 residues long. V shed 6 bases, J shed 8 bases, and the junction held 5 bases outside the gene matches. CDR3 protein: CASSFAGGDEQFF. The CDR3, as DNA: TGTGCCAGCAGTTTCGCGGGAGGGGATGAGCAGTTCTTC.

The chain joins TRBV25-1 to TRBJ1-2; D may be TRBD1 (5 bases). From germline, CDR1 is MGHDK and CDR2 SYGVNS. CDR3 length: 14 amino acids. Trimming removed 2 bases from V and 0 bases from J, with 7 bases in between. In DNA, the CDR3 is TGTGCCAGCAGTGAACAGACAGCTAACTATGGCTACACCTTC. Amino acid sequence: CASSEQTANYGYTF.

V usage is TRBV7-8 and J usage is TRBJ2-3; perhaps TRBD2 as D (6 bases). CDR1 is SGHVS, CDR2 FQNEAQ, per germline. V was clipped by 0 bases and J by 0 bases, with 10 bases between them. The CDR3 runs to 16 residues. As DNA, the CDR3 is TGTGCCAGCAGCTTAGCATTCGGGACTAGCACAGATACGCAGTATTTT. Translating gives CASSLAFGTSTDTQYF.

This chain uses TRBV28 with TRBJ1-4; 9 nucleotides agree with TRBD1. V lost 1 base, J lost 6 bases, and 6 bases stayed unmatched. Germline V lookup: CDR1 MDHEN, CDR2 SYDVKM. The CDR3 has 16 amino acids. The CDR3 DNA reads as TGTGCCAGCAGTTTATCAGGGACAGGGCTATATGAAAAACTGTTTTTT. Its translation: CASSLSGTGLYEKLFF. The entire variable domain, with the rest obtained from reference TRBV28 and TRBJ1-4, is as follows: DVKVTQSSRYLVKRTGEKVFLECVQDMDHENMFWYRQDPGLGLRLIYFSYDVKMKEKGDIPEGYSVSREKKERFSLILESASTNQTSMYLCASSLSGTGLYEKLFFGSGTQLSVL.

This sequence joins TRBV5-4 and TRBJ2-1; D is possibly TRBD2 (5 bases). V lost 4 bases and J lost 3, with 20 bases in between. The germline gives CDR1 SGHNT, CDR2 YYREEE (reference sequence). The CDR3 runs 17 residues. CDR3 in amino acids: CASSPRTGLRYYNEQFF. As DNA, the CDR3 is TGTGCCAGCAGCCCTCGGACGGGGTTGAGGTACTACAATGAGCAGTTCTTC.

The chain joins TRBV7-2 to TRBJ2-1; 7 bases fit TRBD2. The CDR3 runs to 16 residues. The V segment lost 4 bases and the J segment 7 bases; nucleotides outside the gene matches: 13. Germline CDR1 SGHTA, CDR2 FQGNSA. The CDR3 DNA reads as TGTGCCAGCAGCTCCAACCACTGGGCGGGAGCGAATGAGCAGTTCTTC. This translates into CASSSNHWAGANEQFF.

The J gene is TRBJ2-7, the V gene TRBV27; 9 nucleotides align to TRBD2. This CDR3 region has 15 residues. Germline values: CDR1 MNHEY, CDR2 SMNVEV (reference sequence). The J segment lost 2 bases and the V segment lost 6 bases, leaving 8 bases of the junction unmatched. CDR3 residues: CASSRSGRPPYEQYF. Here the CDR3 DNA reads TGTGCCAGCAGCCGTAGCGGGAGACCGCCCTACGAGCAGTACTTC.

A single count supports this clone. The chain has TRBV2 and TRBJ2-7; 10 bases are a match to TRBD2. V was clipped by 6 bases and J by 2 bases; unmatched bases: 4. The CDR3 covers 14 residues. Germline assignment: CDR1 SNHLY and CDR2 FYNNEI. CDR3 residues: CASRGGLATYEQYF. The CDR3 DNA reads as TGTGCCAGCAGAGGGGGACTAGCGACCTACGAGCAGTACTTC.

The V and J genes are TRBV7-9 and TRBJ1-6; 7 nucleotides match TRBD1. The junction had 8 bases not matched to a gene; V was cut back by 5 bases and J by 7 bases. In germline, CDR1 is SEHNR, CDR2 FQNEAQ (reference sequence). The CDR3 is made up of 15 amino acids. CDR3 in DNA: TGTGCCAGCAGCCCCAGGGGGACGGAAAATTCACCCCTCCACTTT. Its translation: CASSPRGTENSPLHF.

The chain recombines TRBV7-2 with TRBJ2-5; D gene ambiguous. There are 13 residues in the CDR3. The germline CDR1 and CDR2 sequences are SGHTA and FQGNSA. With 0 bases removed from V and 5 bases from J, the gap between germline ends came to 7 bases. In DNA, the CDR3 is TGTGCCAGCAGCTTAGCCCCAATCGAGACCCAGTACTTC. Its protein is CASSLAPIETQYF.

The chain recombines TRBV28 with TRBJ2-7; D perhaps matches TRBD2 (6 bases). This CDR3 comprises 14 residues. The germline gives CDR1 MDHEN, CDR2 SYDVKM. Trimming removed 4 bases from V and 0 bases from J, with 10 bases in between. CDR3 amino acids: CASSSSVRSYEQYF. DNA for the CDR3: TGTGCCAGCAGTTCTAGCGTTCGCTCCTACGAGCAGTACTTC.

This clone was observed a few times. As DNA, the CDR3 is TGTGCCAGTAGTCCTTGGACAGGGGGCATTAAGGACGAGCAGTACTTC. The encoded protein is CASSPWTGGIKDEQYF. The chain carries TRBV19 and TRBJ2-7, with TRBD1 matching 11 bases. Trimming cost V 5 bases and J 5 bases; bases outside gene matches: 11. The CDR3 loop spans 16 amino acids. Germline assignment: CDR1 LNHDA and CDR2 SQIVND (reference sequence).

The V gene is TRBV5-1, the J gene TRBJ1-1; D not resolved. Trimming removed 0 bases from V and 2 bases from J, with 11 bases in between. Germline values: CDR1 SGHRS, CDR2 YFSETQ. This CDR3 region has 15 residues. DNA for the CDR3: TGCGCCAGCAGCTTGGAACCGGGTTTAAACACTGAAGCTTTCTTT. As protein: CASSLEPGLNTEAFF.

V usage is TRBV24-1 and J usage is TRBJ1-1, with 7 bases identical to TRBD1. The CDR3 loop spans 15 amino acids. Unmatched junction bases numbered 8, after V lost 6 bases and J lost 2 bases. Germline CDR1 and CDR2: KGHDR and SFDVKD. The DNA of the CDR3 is TGTGCCACCAGTAGTGGGGGGACAGCCAACACTGAAGCTTTCTTT. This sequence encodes CATSSGGTANTEAFF.

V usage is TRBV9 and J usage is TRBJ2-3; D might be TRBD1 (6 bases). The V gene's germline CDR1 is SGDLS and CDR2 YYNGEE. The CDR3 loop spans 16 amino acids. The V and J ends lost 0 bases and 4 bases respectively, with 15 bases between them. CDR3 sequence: CASSVEGVGFSDTQYF. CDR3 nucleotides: TGTGCCAGCAGCGTAGAGGGGGTCGGTTTCTCAGATACGCAGTATTTT.

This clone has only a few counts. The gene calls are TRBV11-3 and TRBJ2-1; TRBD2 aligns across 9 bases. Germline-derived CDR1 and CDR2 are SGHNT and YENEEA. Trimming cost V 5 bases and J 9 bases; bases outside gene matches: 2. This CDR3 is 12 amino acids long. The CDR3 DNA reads TGTGCCAGCAGCCGCGGGGGGGGTGAGCAGTTCTTC. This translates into CASSRGGGEQFF.

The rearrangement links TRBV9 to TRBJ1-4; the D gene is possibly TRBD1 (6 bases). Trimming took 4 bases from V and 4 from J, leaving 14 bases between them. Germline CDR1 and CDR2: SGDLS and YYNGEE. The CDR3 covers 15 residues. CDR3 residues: CASSKMTGYNEKLFF. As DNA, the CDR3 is TGTGCCAGCAGCAAAATGACAGGATATAATGAAAAACTGTTTTTT.

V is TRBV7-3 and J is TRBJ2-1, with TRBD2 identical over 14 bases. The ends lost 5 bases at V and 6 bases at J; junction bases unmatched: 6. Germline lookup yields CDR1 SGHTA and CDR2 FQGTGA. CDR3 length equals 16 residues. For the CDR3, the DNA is TGTGCCAGCAGCCCACCTGGGACTAGCGGGAGCAATGAGCAGTTCTTC. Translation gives CASSPPGTSGSNEQFF.

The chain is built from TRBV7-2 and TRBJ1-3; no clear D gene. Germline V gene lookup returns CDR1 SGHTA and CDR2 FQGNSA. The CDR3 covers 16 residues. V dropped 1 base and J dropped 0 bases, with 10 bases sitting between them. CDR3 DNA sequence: TGTGCCAGCAGCTTAGGTCTGGGAGCCTCTGGAAACACCATATATTTT. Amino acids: CASSLGLGASGNTIYF.

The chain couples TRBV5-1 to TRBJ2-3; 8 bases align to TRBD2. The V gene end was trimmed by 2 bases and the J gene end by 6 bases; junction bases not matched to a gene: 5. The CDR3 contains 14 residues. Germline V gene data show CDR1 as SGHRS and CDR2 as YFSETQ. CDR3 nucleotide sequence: TGCGCCAGCAGCTTCGGAGCGGGGGAGGATACGCAGTATTTT. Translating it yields CASSFGAGEDTQYF.